The clone carrying this TCR beta chain was detected a few times. The antigen remains undetermined. These data are taken from a study of T cells in Graves' hyperthyroidism and ophthalmopathy. V dropped 2 bases and J dropped 0 bases, with 12 bases sitting between them. The CDR3 consists of 16 residues. The V gene's germline CDR1 is SGHRS and CDR2 YFSETQ. Enrolled ophthalmopathy patients presented with a Clinical Activity Score of at least 3, a NOSPECS grade of at least 4, and disease duration under 3 months. Exclusion criteria comprised uncontrolled infection, other autoimmune disease, pregnancy or lactation. The source material, RNA transcripts, was used to amplify TCR beta CDR3 regions. Carried out on the TCR CDR3, a first-round RT-PCR used the HTBI primer set. TCRdb reanalysed the multiplex PCR reads using MiXCR and keeps one entry per CDR3 protein. Of approximately 300,000 distinct CDR3 sequences listed, around a fifth are singletons.

Findings of the study overall: Most clonotypes expanded in the thyroid (above 0.001) were also present in blood. Patients with ophthalmopathy were separated from those with stable hyperthyroidism by a 13 V-J model.

The rearrangement joins TRBV5-1 to TRBJ2-1; the D gene is possibly TRBD2 (6 bases). The clonotype originates from a middle-aged man with Graves' ophthalmopathy. Specimen: blood. The CDR3 region is CASSFGTSSSYNEQFF. The CDR3 DNA reads as TGCGCCAGCAGCTTCGGCACTAGCAGCTCCTACAATGAGCAGTTCTTC. Combining the CDR3 with reference TRBV5-1 and TRBJ2-1 gives the whole variable domain KAGVTQTPRYLIKTRGQQVTLSCSPISGHRSVSWYQQTPGQGLQFLFEYFSETQRNKGNFPGRFSGRQFSNSRSEMNVSTLELGDSALYLCASSFGTSSSYNEQFFGPGTRLTVL.